This TCR beta chain comes out of a study of graft-versus-host responses after intestinal transplantation. Trimming pared 3 bases from V and 0 bases from J, leaving 15 bases between. The CDR3 totals 16 residues. The V gene's germline CDR1 is GTSNPN and CDR2 SVGIG (reference sequence). Here immunoSEQ multiplex PCR was the method, and the copy in TCRdb shows in-frame clones only, minus some. The table has some 46,000 clones, approximately 92% seen once. The TCR was taken from a human patient who received an intestinal transplant, so some T cells may come from the graft donor. This chain connects TRBV30 to TRBJ2-1, with D possibly matching TRBD2 (6 bases). The sequenced sample was PBMCs, obtained around 800 days after a first intestinal transplant, on the day of a second. CDR3 sequence: CAWRGVAASSYNEQFF. In nucleotides, the CDR3 is TGTGCCTGGAGGGGCGTAGCGGCGAGCTCCTACAATGAGCAGTTCTTC.